Listed below are T cell receptor beta chains from one sample, sequenced in a study of cytomegalovirus exposure and HLA in healthy donors. Method: immunoSEQ multiplex PCR; TCRdb's copy keeps in-frame clones and lacks some. The sample lists under 200,000 clones, 60% to 85% occurring once. The sequenced material came from PBMCs. The source of these receptors is a man aged 40-49 years in good health and CMV-seronegative. Both conserved end residues are part of each CDR3. A D gene is named only where the DNA matches it firmly.

d_call	v_call	cdr3_length	j_call	cdr3_aa	cdr3_nt
-	TRBV11-2	15	TRBJ1-1	CASSSTDYLGSEAFF	TGTGCCAGCAGTTCGACAGATTACTTAGGGTCTGAAGCTTTCTTT
-	TRBV6-1	15	TRBJ1-1	CASTSVRGWNTEAFF	TGTGCCAGCACGAGCGTTAGGGGCTGGAACACTGAAGCTTTCTTT
-	TRBV2	15	TRBJ2-2	CASSGLPGGTGELFF	TGTGCCAGCAGTGGCTTGCCTGGAGGTACCGGGGAGCTGTTTTTT
-	TRBV18	13	TRBJ1-3	CASSPERGNTIYF	TGTGCCAGCTCCCCGGAGCGGGGCAACACCATATATTTT
-	TRBV11-1	15	TRBJ2-5	CASTKSGVLGETQYF	TGTGCCAGCACGAAATCGGGTGTCCTCGGGGAGACCCAGTACTTC
-	TRBV4-1	13	TRBJ2-5	CASSQDGFDGQYF	TGCGCCAGCAGCCAAGATGGGTTCGACGGGCAGTACTTC
-	TRBV18	13	TRBJ1-4	CASSIGLNEKLFF	TGTGCCAGCTCAATTGGACTTAATGAAAAACTGTTTTTT
TRBD2	TRBV6-1	17	TRBJ2-2	CASSAGGTSEYTGELFF	TGTGCCAGCAGTGCGGGGGGGACTAGCGAATACACCGGGGAGCTGTTTTTT
-	TRBV2	14	TRBJ1-4	CASTGPGAPEKLFF	TGTGCCAGCACCGGTCCAGGGGCGCCAGAAAAACTGTTTTTT
-	TRBV27	14	TRBJ1-1	CASSPLQEIPEAFF	TGTGCCAGCAGTCCGCTCCAGGAAATCCCTGAAGCTTTCTTT
-	TRBV11-3	13	TRBJ1-5	CASSLGESQPQHF	TGTGCCAGCAGCTTAGGAGAATCCCAGCCCCAGCATTTT
TRBD1	TRBV18	15	TRBJ2-7	CASSPGQGRASEQYF	TGTGCCAGCTCACCAGGACAGGGCCGCGCTTCCGAGCAGTACTTC
-	TRBV5-1	16	TRBJ1-1	CASSPRQPDLNTEAFF	TGCGCCAGCAGCCCAAGACAGCCTGATTTGAACACTGAAGCTTTCTTT
-	TRBV7-9	14	TRBJ2-5	CASSLERVQETQYF	TGTGCCAGCAGCTTAGAGCGGGTCCAAGAGACCCAGTACTTC
-	TRBV6-5	15	TRBJ2-4	CASSYLGGRKNIQYF	TGTGCCAGCAGTTACTTGGGGGGGCGCAAAAACATTCAGTACTTC